This T cell receptor (beta chain) is from a study of vaccination effects on CD4 cells after COVID-19. Across the study: Pre-vaccine samples were drawn 16 days and one week before the first dose.

Broader study findings: The study enrolled few convalescent patients and sampled no early post-infection timepoints. Marked contraction was observed in infection-induced and vaccine-induced clones late after vaccination.

Prior to sequencing, the ViraFEST assay stimulated PBMC with viral peptide pools, which expanded the antigen-specific CD4+ T cells. After more than 9 days in culture, the CD4+ T cells were isolated. This individual tested PCR-positive for SARS-CoV-2 infection between March and December 2020. In this sample, this clone turned up once. Its specificity is not known. Per the germline V gene, CDR1 is MNHEY and CDR2 is SVGEGT. Trimming took 4 bases from V and 4 from J; bases not matched to a gene: 8. The CDR3 consists of 15 residues. Using immunoSEQ multiplex PCR, the repertoire was profiled, and TCRdb retains in-frame clones only, with some absent. The sample gives about 37,000 clones, about two thirds of which show up once; roughly 30% is in the top ten.

The clonotype originates from a human donor who had a prior SARS-CoV-2 infection. The chain carries TRBV6-2 or TRBV6-3 and TRBJ1-2; 8 positions match TRBD1. Sequenced here: CD4+ T cells from PBMCs cultured with a peptide pool, sampled before COVID-19 vaccination. The CDR3 DNA reads as TGTGCCAGCAGTTTATGGGGACAGGCGTCCTATGGCTACACCTTC. This codes for CASSLWGQASYGYTF.